This T cell receptor (beta chain) was captured by sequencing in a study of response to subunit inactivated influenza vaccine. Study-wide results and caveats: Each seasonal influenza vaccination recruits few new T cells, the authors suggested.

TCRdb re-analysed the RT-PCR reads in MiXCR, keeping a single row per CDR3 protein. The sample consists of about 520,000 distinct CDR3 sequences, 9.5% to 13% of them appearing once. Per germline, CDR1 MNHEY and CDR2 SVGEGT. The CDR3 consists of 16 residues. V was clipped by 6 bases and J by 3 bases; unmatched bases: 10. This clonotype appeared a single time. The antigen is not known. The TCR comes from a man aged 50 or older who received an inactivated influenza vaccine. This sequence joins TRBV6-2 or TRBV6-3 and TRBJ2-2; 7 nucleotides line up with TRBD2. This sample comprised PBMCs from blood, obtained roughly 48 days after vaccination. CDR3 amino acids: CASSLPLREYTGELFF. The CDR3 DNA reads TGTGCCAGCAGCCTCCCCTTGCGGGAGTACACCGGGGAGCTGTTTTTT.